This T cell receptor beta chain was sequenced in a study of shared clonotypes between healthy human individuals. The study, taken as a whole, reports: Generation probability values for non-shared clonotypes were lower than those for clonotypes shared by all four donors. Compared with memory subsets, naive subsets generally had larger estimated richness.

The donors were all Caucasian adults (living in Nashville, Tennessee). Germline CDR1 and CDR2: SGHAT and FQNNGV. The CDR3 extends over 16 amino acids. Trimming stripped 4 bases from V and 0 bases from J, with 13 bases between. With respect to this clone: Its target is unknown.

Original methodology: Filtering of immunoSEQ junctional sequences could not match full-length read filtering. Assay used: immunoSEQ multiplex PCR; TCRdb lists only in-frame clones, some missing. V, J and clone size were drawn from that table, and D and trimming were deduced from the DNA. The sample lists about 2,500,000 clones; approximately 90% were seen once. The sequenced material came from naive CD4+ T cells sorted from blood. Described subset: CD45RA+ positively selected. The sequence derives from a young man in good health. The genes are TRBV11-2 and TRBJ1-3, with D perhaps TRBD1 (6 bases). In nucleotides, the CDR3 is TGTGCCAGCAGCTGGCCACAGGGACCCTCTGGAAACACCATATATTTT. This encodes CASSWPQGPSGNTIYF. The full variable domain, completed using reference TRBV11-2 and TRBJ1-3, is EAGVAQSPRYKIIEKRQSVAFWCNPISGHATLYWYQQILGQGPKLLIQFQNNGVVDDSQLPKDRFSAERLKGVDSTLKIQPAKLEDSAVYLCASSWPQGPSGNTIYFGEGSWLTVV.